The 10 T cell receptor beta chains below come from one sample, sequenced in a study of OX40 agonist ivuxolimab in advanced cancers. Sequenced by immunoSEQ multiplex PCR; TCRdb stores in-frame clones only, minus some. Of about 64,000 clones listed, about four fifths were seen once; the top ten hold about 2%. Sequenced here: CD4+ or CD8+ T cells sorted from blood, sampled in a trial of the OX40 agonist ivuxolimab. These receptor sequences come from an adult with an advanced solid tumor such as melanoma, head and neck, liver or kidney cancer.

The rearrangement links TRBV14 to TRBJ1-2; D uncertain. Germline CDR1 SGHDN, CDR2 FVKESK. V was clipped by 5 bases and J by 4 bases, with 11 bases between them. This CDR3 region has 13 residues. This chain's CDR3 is CASSRSFLYGYTF. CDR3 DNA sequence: TGTGCCAGCAGCAGGAGCTTCCTCTATGGCTACACCTTC.

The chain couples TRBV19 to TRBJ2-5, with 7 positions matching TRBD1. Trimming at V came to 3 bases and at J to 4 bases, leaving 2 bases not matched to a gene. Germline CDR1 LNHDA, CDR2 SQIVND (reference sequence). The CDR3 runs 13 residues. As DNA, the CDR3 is TGTGCCAGTAGTATTACAGGGGTAGAGACCCAGTACTTC. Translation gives CASSITGVETQYF.

Here the CDR3 DNA reads TGTGCCACCTATAACCGGGGGGCAACTAATGAAAAACTGTTTTTT. Its translation is CATYNRGATNEKLFF. This chain links TRBV19 with TRBJ1-4; a weak D match, TRBD1 (5 bases). The CDR3 has 15 amino acids. CDR1 is LNHDA, CDR2 SQIVND, per germline (reference sequence). V lost 10 bases and J lost 0, with 15 bases in between.

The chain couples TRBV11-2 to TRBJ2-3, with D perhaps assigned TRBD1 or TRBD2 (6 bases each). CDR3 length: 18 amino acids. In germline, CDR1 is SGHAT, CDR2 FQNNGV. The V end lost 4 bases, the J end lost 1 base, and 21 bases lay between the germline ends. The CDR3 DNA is TGTGCCAGCAGCTCGCAGAAGGGGGGCAGGGGCGGCACAGATACGCAGTATTTT. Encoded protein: CASSSQKGGRGGTDTQYF.

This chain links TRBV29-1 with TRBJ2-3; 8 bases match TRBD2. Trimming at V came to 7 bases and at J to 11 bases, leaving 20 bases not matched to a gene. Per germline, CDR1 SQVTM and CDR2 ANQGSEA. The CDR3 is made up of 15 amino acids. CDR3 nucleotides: TGCAGCGCCCAGCTAATCCCGGGGGGGCACAATATGCAGTATTTT. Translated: CSAQLIPGGHNMQYF.

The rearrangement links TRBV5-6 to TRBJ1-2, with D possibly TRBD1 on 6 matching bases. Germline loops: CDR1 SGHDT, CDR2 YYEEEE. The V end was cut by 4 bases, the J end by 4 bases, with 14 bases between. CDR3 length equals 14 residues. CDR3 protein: CASSGRTGFYGYTF. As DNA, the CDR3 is TGTGCCAGCAGCGGACGTACAGGGTTCTATGGCTACACCTTC.

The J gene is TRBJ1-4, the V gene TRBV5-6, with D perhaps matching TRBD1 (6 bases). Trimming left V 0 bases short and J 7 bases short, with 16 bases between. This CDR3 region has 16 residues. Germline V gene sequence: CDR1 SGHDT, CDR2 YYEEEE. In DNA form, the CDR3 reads TGTGCCAGCAGCTTGGCCGGACAGAGTAGGGGTGAAAAACTGTTTTTT. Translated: CASSLAGQSRGEKLFF.

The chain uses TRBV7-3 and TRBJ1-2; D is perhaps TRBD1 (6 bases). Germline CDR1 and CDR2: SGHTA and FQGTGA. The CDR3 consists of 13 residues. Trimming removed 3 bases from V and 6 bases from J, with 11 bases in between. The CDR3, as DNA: TGTGCCAGCAGCTTTCGGTCAGGGGATGGCTACACCTTC. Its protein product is CASSFRSGDGYTF.

The CDR3, as DNA: TGTGCCAGCAGTCCCCAGGTTTATGGCTACACCTTC. It specifies CASSPQVYGYTF. The rearrangement uses TRBV6-6 and TRBJ1-2; D is unclear. V lost 5 bases to trimming and J lost 5 bases, with 9 bases between them. Per germline, CDR1 MNHNY and CDR2 SVGAGI (reference sequence). CDR3 size: 12 residues.

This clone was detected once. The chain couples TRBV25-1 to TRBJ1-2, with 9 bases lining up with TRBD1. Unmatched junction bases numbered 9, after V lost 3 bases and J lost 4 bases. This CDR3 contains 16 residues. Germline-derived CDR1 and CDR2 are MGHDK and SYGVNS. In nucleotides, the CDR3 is TGTGCCAGCAGTGAGGGGGGACAGGGACTTGCCTATGGCTACACCTTC. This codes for CASSEGGQGLAYGYTF.